The rows below give T cell receptor beta chains drawn from one sample of a study of blood T cells in healthy people across ages. TCRdb called the 5' RACE reads again in MiXCR, with one record for every CDR3 protein. This table holds about 1.7 million distinct CDR3 sequences, 28% found once. The specimen was blood. These receptors originate from a woman under 40 in good health. Both conserved end residues are part of each CDR3. D genes are given only for firm matches. Clone size is given for some rows only: seen once, a few or many times, or a class if the clone is expanded.

>TRBV10-3|many|NA|TRBJ2-7
TGTGCCATCAGTGAGTCTCGGGTACAGTCCTACGAGCAGTACTTC
CAISESRVQSYEQYF
>TRBV6-6|many|NA|TRBJ2-7
TGTGCCAGCTCAAGGGGGGTATCCTATGAGTCGGCCTACGAGCAGTACTTC
CASSRGVSYESAYEQYF
>TRBV7-9|few|NA|TRBJ2-3
TGTGCCAGCGCAGCCAAACTCAACACAGATACGCAGTATTTT
CASAAKLNTDTQYF
>TRBV11-1|NA|NA|TRBJ1-6
TGTGCCAGTAGCTTACAAGGACTCCGAAATTCACCCCTCCACTTT
CASSLQGLRNSPLHF
>TRBV30|NA|NA|TRBJ2-2
TGTGCCTGGAGTTTACTGTCCTCTGGGGAGCTGTTTTTT
CAWSLLSSGELFF
>TRBV24-1|few|TRBD1|TRBJ2-4
TGTGCCACCAGGGCCCCTATGGACAGGTGCCTAGCCAAAAACATTCAGTACTTC
CATRAPMDRCLAKNIQYF
>TRBV6-5|many|NA|TRBJ1-5
TGTGCCAGCAGTCCGGGGTTAGATCAGCCCCAGCATTTT
CASSPGLDQPQHF
>TRBV5-1|NA|NA|TRBJ2-2
TGCGCCAGCAGCTTCCATAGGGAAGGGTTTGGCGGGGAGCTGTTTTTT
CASSFHREGFGGELFF
>TRBV5-1|NA|NA|TRBJ2-1
TGCGCCAGCAGCACAGGGCGGTTCAGCTCCTACAATGAGCAGTTCTTC
CASSTGRFSSYNEQFF
>TRBV11-2|NA|NA|TRBJ2-4
TGTGCCAGCAGCTTAGGCAGGGGCGGAACCTCCTACAATGAGCAGTACTTC
CASSLGRGGTSYNEQYF
>TRBV20-1|many|NA|TRBJ2-1
TGCAGTGCTTCGGCCGGGAGAAACAATGAGCAGTTCTTC
CSASAGRNNEQFF
>TRBV14|few|NA|TRBJ2-3
TGTGCCAGCAGTTTCGACAACACAGATACGCAGTATTTT
CASSFDNTDTQYF
>TRBV28|NA|TRBD2|TRBJ2-1
TGTGCCAGCAGCTCCAGTAGGGGACTAGGGACCAATGAGCAGTTCTTC
CASSSSRGLGTNEQFF
>TRBV20-1|few|TRBD1|TRBJ1-2
TGCAGTGCTAGACAGGGGGCGCAAGGTTCTAGCTATGGCTACACCTTC
CSARQGAQGSSYGYTF
>TRBV20-1|many|TRBD2|TRBJ2-5
TGCAGTGCTAGAGTGGGAGCGGGAGGTCAAGAGACCCAGTACTTC
CSARVGAGGQETQYF
>TRBV18|few|TRBD1|TRBJ1-2
TGTGCCAGCTCACCTAGCACAGGGGTAAACTATGGCTACACCTTC
CASSPSTGVNYGYTF
>TRBV4-3|few|NA|TRBJ2-1
TGCGCCAGCAGCCGGGCGAGGACCGACCTCTACAATGAGCAGTTCTTC
CASSRARTDLYNEQFF
>TRBV29-1|many|TRBD1|TRBJ2-7
TGCAGCGCCCGAGGGGGACAGGGGAACGAGCAGTACTTC
CSARGGQGNEQYF
>TRBV20-1|few|TRBD1|TRBJ1-2
TGCAGTGCTAGTGGGACAGGAGGGCCGAATGGATACACCTTC
CSASGTGGPNGYTF
>TRBV19|NA|NA|TRBJ2-5
TGTGCCAGTAGCGCGGCCAGGGGTGGTCAAGAGACCCAGTACTTC
CASSAARGGQETQYF
>TRBV24-1|many|TRBD1|TRBJ2-1
TGTGCCACCAGCGACGGCGGGACAGGTTACAATGAGCAGTTCTTC
CATSDGGTGYNEQFF
>TRBV20-1|few|TRBD2|TRBJ2-3
TGCAGTGCTAGAGACCCGACTAAACCACTAGCGGGGAAAACAGATACGCAGTATTTT
CSARDPTKPLAGKTDTQYF
>TRBV4-1|NA|NA|TRBJ2-5
TGCGCCAGCAGCCAAGTGCCGGGAATTGGGCAGTACTTC
CASSQVPGIGQYF
>TRBV9|NA|TRBD2|TRBJ2-1
TGTGCCAGCAGCGCTCTCAGCGGGAGGGCCCTCAATGAGCAGTTCTTC
CASSALSGRALNEQFF
>TRBV12-3/TRBV12-4|NA|NA|TRBJ1-5
TGTGCCAGCAGTTTAAGTCTCAGGGACCATCAGCCCCAGCATTTT
CASSLSLRDHQPQHF
>TRBV20-1|few|TRBD2|TRBJ2-7
TGCAGTGCTAGCACCCCGGGTAGCGGGGTTTACGAGCAGTACTTC
CSASTPGSGVYEQYF
>TRBV20-1|NA|TRBD1|TRBJ1-1
TGCAGTGCTATTGACAGGGGGTATGGGAACACTGAAGCTTTCTTT
CSAIDRGYGNTEAFF
>TRBV3-1|many|TRBD2|TRBJ2-1
TGTGCCAGCAGCCAATCAGGACTAGGCTACAATGAGCAGTTCTTC
CASSQSGLGYNEQFF
>TRBV29-1|many|TRBD1|TRBJ2-5
TGCAGCTACAAGAAAGGGGGCATGGAGACCCAGTACTTC
CSYKKGGMETQYF
>TRBV6-5|NA|NA|TRBJ2-3
TGTGCCAGCACCCGGACCCTCCGAACAGATACGCAGTATTTT
CASTRTLRTDTQYF
>TRBV20-1|many|NA|TRBJ2-7
TGCAGTGCTGGCCTGAACAGGGAAGGCGAGCAGTACTTC
CSAGLNREGEQYF
>TRBV28|NA|NA|TRBJ1-1
TGTGCCAGCAGGCCCCAGACAGGAATGGTGACTGAAGCTTTCTTT
CASRPQTGMVTEAFF
>TRBV11-2|many|TRBD2|TRBJ2-2
TGTGCCAGCAGCTTCAGGACTAGCGGCACCGGGGAGCTGTTTTTT
CASSFRTSGTGELFF
>TRBV12-3/TRBV12-4|few|NA|TRBJ1-5
TGTGCCAGCACCAGGACAGCCCATCAGCCCCAGCATTTT
CASTRTAHQPQHF
>TRBV20-1|NA|NA|TRBJ1-2
TGCAGTGCTAGTTTCCGGGGGGCAGCTAACGATGGCTACACCTTC
CSASFRGAANDGYTF
>TRBV4-1|few|TRBD2|TRBJ2-5
TGCGCCAGCAGCCAAGATCTCGAGAGGACTAGCGAGGAGACCCAGTACTTC
CASSQDLERTSEETQYF
>TRBV25-1|NA|NA|TRBJ1-6
TGTGCCAGCGGGACTACGGATAATTCACCCCTCCACTTT
CASGTTDNSPLHF
>TRBV12-3/TRBV12-4|NA|NA|TRBJ2-2
TGTGCCAGCAGTTTTCGCGGACAGAACACCGGGGAGCTGTTTTTT
CASSFRGQNTGELFF
>TRBV2|few|NA|TRBJ1-4
TGTGCCACAGGGCGTGGCATTAATGAAAAACTGTTTTTT
CATGRGINEKLFF
>TRBV28|few|TRBD1|TRBJ1-1
TGTGCCAGCATAAAGACAGGGGGGAACACTGAAGCTTTCTTT
CASIKTGGNTEAFF
>TRBV2|NA|NA|TRBJ1-5
TGTGCCAGTCGGGTTGGATTAGGTCCCCAGCATTTT
CASRVGLGPQHF
>TRBV18|few|NA|TRBJ2-5
TGTGCCAGCTCACCGGGACTCGGGATGGAGACCAAGTACTTC
CASSPGLGMETKYF
>TRBV6-6|many|TRBD2|TRBJ2-5
TGTGCCAGCAGTTCTGGGGGGAGGGTCCCCCAGACCCAGTACTTC
CASSSGGRVPQTQYF
>TRBV20-1|NA|NA|TRBJ2-3
TGCAGTGCTCACCCCCCGGGGGCCCTAGATACGCAGTATTTT
CSAHPPGALDTQYF
>TRBV5-1|NA|TRBD1|TRBJ2-6
TGCGCCAGCAGCTTGTACCCGGGACAGAGAGGATCTGGGGCCAACGTCCTGACTTTC
CASSLYPGQRGSGANVLTF
>TRBV6-6|NA|NA|TRBJ2-7
TGTGCCAGCAACCGCGGGGCCCTCTACGAACAGTACTTC
CASNRGALYEQYF
>TRBV7-2|many|TRBD1|TRBJ2-4
TGTGCCAGCAGGTCAACAGGGGACATTCAGTACTTC
CASRSTGDIQYF
>TRBV4-1|few|TRBD1|TRBJ2-3
TGCGCCAGCAGCCTCCGGACAGGGGGCGTAGATACGCAGTATTTT
CASSLRTGGVDTQYF
>TRBV20-1|NA|NA|TRBJ1-5
TGCAGTGCTATGGCCCCCGGGGGCCCATATAGCAATCAGCCCCAGCATTTT
CSAMAPGGPYSNQPQHF
>TRBV5-1|NA|NA|TRBJ2-6
TGCGCCAGCAGCTTGGTACTGACTGGGGCCAACGTCCTGACTTTC
CASSLVLTGANVLTF
>TRBV20-1|NA|TRBD2|TRBJ2-7
TGCAGTGCTAGAGAGTCCGGGGGGGCCCGCGAGCAGTACTTC
CSARESGGAREQYF
>TRBV20-1|few|NA|TRBJ2-1
TGCAGTGCTAGTTTGCAAAGTACAAGGGAGCAGTTCTTC
CSASLQSTREQFF
>TRBV5-1|few|TRBD1|TRBJ2-5
TGCGCCAGCAGCTTGTCATCGGGGACAGGGGAAGAGACCCAGTACTTC
CASSLSSGTGEETQYF
>TRBV10-2|many|NA|TRBJ2-1
TGCGCCACCGAACTACCCAGCGGTGCTGCCCCCCGCTCCTACAATGAGCAGTTCTTC
CATELPSGAAPRSYNEQFF